The clone carrying this T cell receptor (beta chain) came up many times. The table came from immunoSEQ multiplex PCR; TCRdb's copy has only in-frame clones and leaves some out. The profile covers roughly 150,000 clones, with roughly 80% appearing a single time and roughly 2.8% taken by the ten largest. The sample originates from a study of blood T cell repertoires in COVID-19. The wider study: The analysed material was cDNA or gDNA that came from T cells, B-cell-depleted T cells, or PBMCs.

This clonotype was sampled from an older man with acute or convalescent COVID-19. Input material: peripheral blood.

The CDR3 bases are TGTGCCAGCAGCGTAGATTTCGGCGGGTACAATGAGCAGTTCTTC. Translation: CASSVDFGGYNEQFF. The chain is built from TRBV9 and TRBJ2-1; maybe TRBD2 (5 bases). The CDR3 length is 15 residues. Deletions cut 0 bases from V and 4 bases from J, with 11 bases between. Germline loops: CDR1 SGDLS, CDR2 YYNGEE.